Described below is a single T cell receptor beta chain sequence and its context. What it binds is unknown. Clones were read by immunoSEQ multiplex PCR, and TCRdb kept only the in-frame ones, dropping some. The table shows fewer than 30,000 clones, with roughly 76% occurring only once. CDR1 and CDR2 from the germline V gene are MNHEY and SVGAGI. This CDR3 is 15 amino acids long. Trimming cost V 0 bases and J 3 bases; bases outside gene matches: 3. This sample is drawn from a study of OX40 agonist ivuxolimab in advanced cancers. Study summary: Having had anti-PD-1, anti-PD-L1 or anti-CTLA-4 therapy before was allowed, and over 35% had some.

Broader study findings: The study found among the lowest clonal expansion in partial responders at 0.1-3.0 mg/kg.

Sequencing was performed on CD4+ or CD8+ T cells sorted from blood, taken in a trial of the OX40 agonist ivuxolimab. The source of this sequence is an adult with an advanced solid tumor such as melanoma, head and neck, liver or kidney cancer. This chain links TRBV6-5 with TRBJ2-7, with 9 bases fitting TRBD1. In nucleotides, the CDR3 is TGTGCCAGCAGTTACTCACAGGGGGCGGTCTACGAGCAGTACTTC. Encoded protein: CASSYSQGAVYEQYF.